The 27 T cell receptor beta chains reported below all come from one sample, sequenced in a study of regulatory T cells in long-lasting Graves disease. HTBI primers from iRepertoire and Arm-PCR of CDR3 regions yielded the TCR beta libraries. TCRdb used MiXCR to reprocess the multiplex PCR reads, holding one entry per CDR3 protein. The data show around 250,000 distinct CDR3 sequences, 15% to 20% seen once. Time point specified: newly diagnosed GD, antithyroid drugs for less than 3 months. Generation of the TCR library employed RNA extracted from PBMCs. The sequencing used peripheral blood mononuclear cells (PBMCs), collected at new diagnosis, from a patient treated with antithyroid drugs. These receptors originate from a female donor with Graves disease.

There are many counts of this clonotype. This sequence joins TRBV20-1 and TRBJ2-1; TRBD2 matches at 14 bases. Per the germline V gene, CDR1 is DFQATT and CDR2 is SNEGSKA (reference sequence). The junction had 16 bases not matched to a gene; V was cut back by 6 bases and J by 0 bases. This CDR3 spans 20 amino acids. CDR3 nucleotides: TGCAGTGCCTCACCACCCCCGGGACTAGCGGGAGTAATCTCCTACAATGAGCAGTTCTTC. Translating gives CSASPPPGLAGVISYNEQFF.

This clonotype was counted a few times. V is TRBV20-1 and J is TRBJ2-7; the match to TRBD2 covers 10 bases. The CDR3 covers 14 residues. V shed 3 bases, J shed 7 bases, and the junction held 9 bases outside the gene matches. CDR1 is DFQATT, CDR2 SNEGSKA, per germline (reference sequence). The CDR3 nucleotides are TGCAGTGCTAGGTGGCTAGCGGGAGTTGAAGAGCAGTACTTC. Amino acid sequence: CSARWLAGVEEQYF.

On this clonotype: A much larger clone is a single base away; this may be a read error. The chain employs TRBV7-9 and TRBJ2-5; 7 bases fit TRBD2. Germline trimming cut 5 bases from V and 5 bases from J; bases unmatched to any gene: 14. Germline loops: CDR1 SEHNR, CDR2 FQNEAQ (reference sequence). The CDR3 consists of 16 residues. The CDR3 DNA follows: TGTGCCAGCAGCCCCCGAGTGGGGAGGGGATCTGAGACCCAGTACTTC. Encoded protein: CASSPRVGRGSETQYF.

This chain connects TRBV7-2 to TRBJ1-2; the D gene is possibly TRBD1 (6 bases). In germline, CDR1 is SGHTA, CDR2 FQGNSA. V was shortened by 3 bases and J by 8 bases, with 19 bases between the two germline ends. The CDR3 runs to 15 residues. This CDR3 is CASSFNRDTRGGYTF. DNA of the CDR3: TGTGCCAGCAGCTTCAACCGGGACACCCGAGGAGGCTACACCTTC. Combining the CDR3 with reference TRBV7-2 and TRBJ1-2 gives the whole variable domain GAGVSQSPSNKVTEKGKDVELRCDPISGHTALYWYRQSLGQGLEFLIYFQGNSAPDKSGLPSDRFSAERTGGSVSTLTIQRTQQEDSAVYLCASSFNRDTRGGYTFGSGTRLTVV.

The chain links TRBV11-1 to TRBJ1-2, with D unclear. Trimming shortened V by 2 bases and J by 0 bases, and 7 bases separated the two germline ends. Per the germline V gene, CDR1 is SGHAT and CDR2 is FQDESV (reference sequence). The CDR3 consists of 14 residues. CDR3 nucleotide sequence: TGTGCCAGCAGCTTATCCGATTCTAACTATGGCTACACCTTC. Its protein product is CASSLSDSNYGYTF.

Comments on this clonotype: This may be a read error, as it is one base from a much larger clone. The CDR3 sequence is CASSSRQVVNEQYF. In nucleotides, the CDR3 is TGTGCCAGCAGTTCCAGACAGGTTGTCAACGAGCAGTACTTC. The chain links TRBV6-2 or TRBV6-3 to TRBJ2-7, with D tentatively TRBD1 (6 bases). The CDR3 loop spans 14 amino acids. The germline V gene has CDR1 MNHEY and CDR2 SVGEGT. The V gene lost 4 bases and the J gene lost 5 bases, with 15 bases spanning the gap.

The chain has TRBV19 and TRBJ2-3; 9 bases agree with TRBD2. The CDR3 has 18 residues. Germline lookup yields CDR1 LNHDA and CDR2 SQIVND (reference sequence). V dropped 8 bases and J dropped 1; count of bases not matched to a gene: 16. CDR3 sequence: CASSTPGLAAWGTDTQYF. In nucleotides, the CDR3 is TGTGCCAGTTCTACCCCGGGACTAGCAGCCTGGGGCACAGATACGCAGTATTTT.

Many counts were recorded for this clonotype. The chain has TRBV20-1 and TRBJ1-4; 8 bases match TRBD1. CDR3 length: 14 residues. The V segment lost 0 bases and the J segment 7 bases; nucleotides outside the gene matches: 4. Looked up from germline, CDR1 is DFQATT and CDR2 is SNEGSKA (reference sequence). CDR3 protein: CSARDHRGTEKLFF. CDR3 bases: TGCAGTGCTAGAGATCACAGGGGGACTGAAAAACTGTTTTTT.

At least ten counts were recorded for this clonotype. The J gene is TRBJ2-2, the V gene TRBV11-3; TRBD1 matches 7 bases. The germline gives CDR1 SGHNT, CDR2 YENEEA. The CDR3 is 15 amino acids. V trimming: 5 bases; J trimming: 1 base; junction bases outside the gene matches: 4. The CDR3 DNA is TGTGCCAGCAGCCAAAGGGACAGGAACACCGGGGAGCTGTTTTTT. This sequence encodes CASSQRDRNTGELFF.

This clonotype was observed at least ten times. The V call is TRBV27, the J call TRBJ2-5; the D gene is possibly TRBD2 (5 bases). CDR1 is MNHEY and CDR2 is SMNVEV in the germline V gene (reference sequence). The CDR3 spans 12 residues. The DNA of the CDR3 is TGTGCGTCGGGAAACCACCAAGAGACCCAGTACTTC. It encodes CASGNHQETQYF.

This clonotype showed up many times. The chain employs TRBV19 and TRBJ1-1; no clear D gene. The CDR3 length is 14 residues. Looked up from germline, CDR1 is LNHDA and CDR2 is SQIVND (reference sequence). V was shortened by 7 bases and J by 1 base, with 13 bases between the two germline ends. CDR3 sequence: CASTFGRGNTEAFF. CDR3 sequence (DNA): TGTGCCAGTACCTTTGGGCGTGGGAACACTGAAGCTTTCTTT.

Regarding this clonotype: Since a much larger clone is just one base distant, this may be a read error. The rearrangement links TRBV10-3 to TRBJ2-7; D not resolved. CDR1 ENHRY and CDR2 SYGVKD come from the germline V gene. This CDR3 comprises 11 residues. CDR3 protein: CAIGDNYEQYF. CDR3 DNA: TGTGCCATCGGTGATAACTACGAGCAGTACTTC.

V is TRBV20-1 and J is TRBJ1-1; D is perhaps TRBD1 (5 bases). The CDR3 is made up of 14 amino acids. The V gene lost 0 bases and the J gene lost 1 base, with 9 bases spanning the gap. CDR1 DFQATT and CDR2 SNEGSKA come from the germline V gene (reference sequence). The CDR3 DNA sequence: TGCAGTGCTAGAGATTTTCAGGGGAACACTGAAGCTTTCTTT. Its protein is CSARDFQGNTEAFF.

Ten or more counts support this clonotype. This sequence joins TRBV10-3 and TRBJ1-5, with 7 bases identical to TRBD1. The trim removed 0 bases at V and 4 bases at J, leaving 3 bases unmatched. CDR1 and CDR2 (germline): ENHRY, SYGVKD. The length of the CDR3 is 15 residues. In nucleotides, the CDR3 is TGTGCCATCAGTGAGTCGTCAGGGGGAAATCAGCCCCAGCATTTT. Protein product: CAISESSGGNQPQHF.

The chain couples TRBV3-1 to TRBJ2-1; D is perhaps TRBD2 (6 bases). Germline V gives CDR1 LGHDT, CDR2 YNNKEL (reference sequence). V was clipped by 3 bases and J by 3 bases, with 9 bases between them. The CDR3 runs to 14 residues. CDR3 protein: CASSQTSSYNEQFF. The CDR3 DNA reads as TGTGCCAGCAGCCAGACTAGTAGCTACAATGAGCAGTTCTTC.

This clonotype has at least ten counts. The gene calls are TRBV20-1 and TRBJ2-3, with 7 bases lining up with TRBD2. The CDR3 loop spans 13 amino acids. Germline V gene data show CDR1 as DFQATT and CDR2 as SNEGSKA (reference sequence). V was clipped by 6 bases and J by 7 bases; unmatched bases: 10. Here the CDR3 reads CSAGTRGRYTQYF. DNA for the CDR3: TGCAGTGCCGGGACGCGGGGGAGGTATACGCAGTATTTT.

This CDR3 is CASSLDGVQGATGELFF. CDR3 DNA sequence: TGTGCCAGCAGCTTAGATGGCGTGCAGGGGGCGACCGGGGAGCTGTTTTTT. The chain links TRBV5-5 to TRBJ2-2; 8 bases are shared with TRBD1. Germline CDR1 is SGHKS and CDR2 is YYEKEE (reference sequence). With V trimmed by 2 bases and J by 5 bases, 11 bases remained unmatched. There are 17 residues in the CDR3.

This clonotype has ten or more counts. The chain joins TRBV20-1 to TRBJ1-2; 7 positions match TRBD1. The CDR3 is 12 amino acids. V lost 4 bases and J lost 8; bases outside the gene matches: 7. Germline CDR1 DFQATT, CDR2 SNEGSKA (reference sequence). The CDR3 DNA reads TGCAGTGCTACCGACAGGGTAGGCGGCTACACCTTC. Protein: CSATDRVGGYTF.

Ten or more counts support this clonotype. The chain couples TRBV19 to TRBJ2-7; D not resolved. V was clipped by 5 bases and J by 0 bases, with 8 bases between them. The CDR3 length is 13 residues. Germline CDR1 and CDR2: LNHDA and SQIVND (reference sequence). CDR3 protein: CASSHQRSYEQYF. The CDR3 DNA reads as TGTGCCAGTAGTCACCAGCGCTCCTACGAGCAGTACTTC. Full variable domain (rest looked up from reference TRBV19 and TRBJ2-7): DGGITQSPKYLFRKEGQNVTLSCEQNLNHDAMYWYRQDPGQGLRLIYYSQIVNDFQKGDIAEGYSVSREKKESFPLTVTSAQKNPTAFYLCASSHQRSYEQYFGPGTRLTVT.

This clonotype was seen repeatedly, ten times or more. The CDR3: CASSWAGGVGNTIYF. In DNA form, the CDR3 reads TGTGCCAGCAGCTGGGCCGGAGGGGTAGGAAACACCATATATTTT. The rearrangement links TRBV7-2 to TRBJ1-3, with a tentative D call TRBD1 (5 bases). V was shortened by 4 bases and J by 4 bases, with 14 bases between the two germline ends. Germline assignment: CDR1 SGHTA and CDR2 FQGNSA. The CDR3 is made up of 15 amino acids.

This clonotype was counted ten times or more. The chain links TRBV7-3 to TRBJ2-1; D is uncertain. Gene TRBJ2-5 matches the end of the DNA better, so the J call may be wrong. The CDR3 has 13 residues. Germline loops: CDR1 SGHTA, CDR2 FQGTGA. The CDR3 DNA reads TGTGCCAGCAGCCGACAACAGCAAGAGACCCAGTACTTC. Its translation: CASSRQQQETQYF.

This sequence joins TRBV19 and TRBJ1-3, with D unclear. CDR3 size: 15 residues. V lost 4 bases and J lost 0, with 10 bases in between. Germline-derived CDR1 and CDR2 are LNHDA and SQIVND (reference sequence). CDR3 amino acids: CASSKAGVSGNTIYF. The CDR3 nucleotides read TGTGCCAGTAGTAAGGCTGGAGTCTCTGGAAACACCATATATTTT.

This clonotype came up many times. The chain recombines TRBV15 with TRBJ2-5, with D possibly matching TRBD2 (5 bases). CDR1 and CDR2 from the germline V gene are LNHNV and YYDKDF (reference sequence). V was trimmed by 5 bases and J by 2 bases, leaving 18 bases between them. This CDR3 comprises 16 residues. Here the CDR3 reads CATSSSWLAVQETQYF. The CDR3 DNA follows: TGTGCCACCAGCTCCTCGTGGCTAGCAGTACAAGAGACCCAGTACTTC.

This clonotype has at least ten counts. This rearrangement joins TRBV3-1 to TRBJ1-4; D ambiguous. V lost 0 bases and J lost 4, with 12 bases in between. CDR3 length: 16 amino acids. CDR1 and CDR2 (germline): LGHDT, YNNKEL (reference sequence). CDR3 loop: CASSQEAGVNNEKLFF. CDR3 nucleotides: TGTGCCAGCAGCCAAGAGGCCGGGGTCAATAATGAAAAACTGTTTTTT.

This clonotype was counted ten times or more. The rearrangement uses TRBV13 and TRBJ2-3, with 11 bases aligning to TRBD2. This CDR3 is 16 amino acids long. The germline V gene has CDR1 PRHDT and CDR2 FYEKMQ (reference sequence). With 5 bases clipped from V and 0 bases from J, the junction kept 4 bases outside the gene matches. The CDR3 bases are TGTGCCAGCAGCCCAAGGACTAGCGGGAGCACAGATACGCAGTATTTT. Amino acids: CASSPRTSGSTDTQYF.

The chain uses TRBV19 and TRBJ2-1; D not resolved. V shed 4 bases and J shed 8 bases, with 15 bases lying between them. The CDR3 covers 14 residues. The germline V gene has CDR1 LNHDA and CDR2 SQIVND (reference sequence). The CDR3 sequence: CASSTGNLWDEQFF. CDR3 nucleotide sequence: TGTGCCAGTAGTACAGGTAACCTTTGGGATGAGCAGTTCTTC.

The V gene is TRBV15, the J gene TRBJ1-4, with 7 positions matching TRBD1. The germline gives CDR1 LNHNV, CDR2 YYDKDF (reference sequence). This CDR3 has 15 amino acids. Losses at the gene ends were 2 bases for V and 7 bases for J; bases not matched to a gene: 7. In nucleotides, the CDR3 is TGTGCCACCAGCAGACAGGGGGGTACGAGTGAAAAACTGTTTTTT. Translating gives CATSRQGGTSEKLFF.